The 24 T cell receptor beta chains reported below all come from one sample, sequenced in a study of T-cell memory formation after mild COVID-19. TCRdb independently ran MiXCR on the 5' RACE reads; one entry per CDR3 protein. This sample yields tens of thousands of distinct CDR3 sequences, of which 14% are seen a single time; roughly 33% belongs to the top ten. The sequenced material came from PBMCs or a T cell subset sorted from them (not recorded which). The receptors here all came from an adult woman who had mild COVID-19 (a few samples of this study predate the infection). Cell type and time point are not known.

This clonotype was observed a handful of times. The rearrangement joins TRBV9 to TRBJ2-3; D not resolved. Germline V gene sequence: CDR1 SGDLS, CDR2 YYNGEE. With 0 bases removed from V and 0 bases from J, the gap between germline ends came to 8 bases. The CDR3 length is 15 residues. Written as DNA, the CDR3 is TGTGCCAGCAGCGTAGATGGGGATAGCACAGATACGCAGTATTTT. Protein product: CASSVDGDSTDTQYF.

There are a few counts of this clonotype. This chain links TRBV5-1 with TRBJ2-1; 7 bases are shared with TRBD2. Losses at the gene ends were 5 bases for V and 4 bases for J; bases not matched to a gene: 9. This CDR3 comprises 15 residues. Germline V gene lookup returns CDR1 SGHRS and CDR2 YFSETQ. This CDR3 is CASRGSSGAYNEQFF. For the CDR3, the DNA is TGCGCCAGCAGAGGATCCAGCGGGGCATACAATGAGCAGTTCTTC.

This clonotype occurred a few times. The genes are TRBV10-3 and TRBJ2-4; no reliable D call. This CDR3 has 16 amino acids. Between the trimmed V and J ends, which lost 0 bases and 1 base, there was a span of 10 bases. The germline CDR1 and CDR2 sequences are ENHRY and SYGVKD. The CDR3 is CAISESEGQAKNIQYF. The CDR3, as DNA: TGTGCCATCAGTGAGTCCGAAGGGCAGGCCAAAAACATTCAGTACTTC.

The chain uses TRBV3-1 and TRBJ2-1; 10 bases are a match to TRBD2. Germline V gives CDR1 LGHDT, CDR2 YNNKEL (reference sequence). The length of the CDR3 is 15 residues. J lost 4 bases, V lost 4 bases, and 4 bases had no gene match. This chain's CDR3 is CASSLSGRGYNEQFF. In nucleotides, the CDR3 is TGTGCCAGCAGCCTAAGCGGGAGGGGGTACAATGAGCAGTTCTTC.

There are many counts of this clonotype. V and J are TRBV11-2 and TRBJ1-1, with D possibly being TRBD1 (5 bases). The CDR3 covers 14 residues. Germline V gives CDR1 SGHAT, CDR2 FQNNGV. Trimming left V 0 bases short and J 2 bases short, with 7 bases between. CDR3 protein: CASSLETVNTEAFF. The CDR3 DNA is TGTGCCAGCAGCTTAGAGACAGTAAACACTGAAGCTTTCTTT.

This chain joins TRBV5-1 and TRBJ1-1; 7 bases match TRBD1. Looked up from germline, CDR1 is SGHRS and CDR2 is YFSETQ. The CDR3 contains 15 residues. V dropped 0 bases and J dropped 2; count of bases not matched to a gene: 4. The CDR3 sequence is CASSLEGAGNTEAFF. CDR3 sequence (DNA): TGCGCCAGCAGCTTGGAGGGGGCAGGTAACACTGAAGCTTTCTTT. The whole variable domain, remainder taken from reference TRBV5-1 and TRBJ1-1, is KAGVTQTPRYLIKTRGQQVTLSCSPISGHRSVSWYQQTPGQGLQFLFEYFSETQRNKGNFPGRFSGRQFSNSRSEMNVSTLELGDSALYLCASSLEGAGNTEAFFGQGTRLTVV.

The rearrangement joins TRBV3-1 to TRBJ1-1, with D unclear. V was trimmed by 1 base and J by 1 base, leaving 10 bases between them. Per germline, CDR1 LGHDT and CDR2 YNNKEL (reference sequence). This CDR3 has 15 residues. The chain's CDR3 is CASSQGGGGNTEAFF. CDR3 DNA: TGTGCCAGCAGCCAAGGCGGAGGCGGGAACACTGAAGCTTTCTTT.

This clonotype was recorded a few times. The chain carries TRBV11-2 and TRBJ2-3; 10 bases agree with TRBD1. Germline CDR1 and CDR2: SGHAT and FQNNGV. J lost 4 bases, V lost 5 bases, and 9 bases had no gene match. This CDR3 is 16 amino acids long. The CDR3 region has the DNA TGTGCCAGCAGCAAGGAGACAGGGGGCATAGCAGATACGCAGTATTTT. It is translated as CASSKETGGIADTQYF.

V is TRBV2 and J is TRBJ2-1; a weak D match, TRBD2 (5 bases). The CDR3 contains 15 residues. Per the germline V gene, CDR1 is SNHLY and CDR2 is FYNNEI. V was clipped by 7 bases and J by 4 bases, with 17 bases between them. The CDR3 loop is CASTRDYQLYNEQFF. The CDR3 region has the DNA TGTGCCAGCACCAGAGACTACCAACTGTACAATGAGCAGTTCTTC.

The chain joins TRBV6-5 to TRBJ2-5; the match to TRBD2 covers 7 bases. This CDR3 comprises 15 residues. Losses at the gene ends were 2 bases for V and 5 bases for J; bases not matched to a gene: 8. Germline-derived CDR1 and CDR2 are MNHEY and SVGAGI. The CDR3 coding sequence is TGTGCCAGCAGTTACGGGGAGGGAGAGTCTGAGACCCAGTACTTC. This translates into CASSYGEGESETQYF.

This sequence joins TRBV4-2 and TRBJ2-1; possible D gene TRBD2, 6 bases. CDR1 LGHNA and CDR2 YNFKEQ come from the germline V gene. Trimming took 0 bases from V and 3 from J, leaving 9 bases between them. The CDR3 totals 15 residues. CDR3 sequence (DNA): TGTGCCAGCAGCCAAGATTCGGGGGACTACAATGAGCAGTTCTTC. Encoded protein: CASSQDSGDYNEQFF.

The chain has TRBV7-3 and TRBJ1-1; the D is unclear. Trimming removed 5 bases from V and 0 bases from J, with 7 bases in between. CDR1 is SGHTA, CDR2 FQGTGA, per germline. CDR3 length equals 13 residues. This chain's CDR3 is CASSPRMNTEAFF. CDR3 nucleotide sequence: TGTGCCAGCAGCCCCCGCATGAACACTGAAGCTTTCTTT.

The chain employs TRBV7-2 and TRBJ1-5; the D gene is possibly TRBD1 (5 bases). The CDR3 is 15 residues long. V lost 5 bases and J lost 3, with 14 bases in between. Germline CDR1 and CDR2: SGHTA and FQGNSA. Here the CDR3 DNA reads TGTGCCAGCAGCGCAACTACAGGACCCAATCAGCCCCAGCATTTT. Its protein product is CASSATTGPNQPQHF.

This clonotype was found a few times. The rearrangement uses TRBV27 and TRBJ2-7, with D perhaps being TRBD1 or TRBD2 (5 bases each). The CDR3 runs to 16 residues. Germline lookup yields CDR1 MNHEY and CDR2 SMNVEV (reference sequence). Trimming left V 3 bases short and J 3 bases short, with 18 bases between. The CDR3 region is CASSLNGGLNFYEQYF. The CDR3 nucleotides are TGTGCCAGCAGTTTGAATGGGGGATTAAATTTCTACGAGCAGTACTTC.

This clonotype was found a few times. The chain has TRBV4-2 and TRBJ2-3; 15 positions agree with TRBD2. CDR3 length: 19 amino acids. Germline values: CDR1 LGHNA, CDR2 YNFKEQ. V shed 3 bases and J 4 bases; nucleotides not matched to a gene: 11. This CDR3 reads CASSHRTSGRAVGADTQYF. Written as DNA, the CDR3 is TGTGCCAGCAGCCATCGGACTAGCGGGAGGGCCGTTGGAGCAGATACGCAGTATTTT.

This chain connects TRBV7-9 to TRBJ1-2; D is unclear. Per germline, CDR1 SEHNR and CDR2 FQNEAQ (reference sequence). With 4 bases removed from V and 6 bases from J, the gap between germline ends came to 12 bases. The CDR3 runs to 13 residues. CDR3 bases: TGTGCCAGCAGCTCAAGGACGGAGGATGGCTACACCTTC. This gives the protein CASSSRTEDGYTF.

This clonotype was picked up a small number of times. The rearrangement links TRBV7-8 to TRBJ2-5; TRBD2 aligns across 10 bases. V shed 8 bases and J 2 bases; nucleotides not matched to a gene: 11. The CDR3 runs to 16 residues. Germline V gene data show CDR1 as SGHVS and CDR2 as FQNEAQ. For the CDR3, the DNA is TGTGCCAGCTCAGCGGGAGGGATATCGGGGCAAGAGACCCAGTACTTC. Translating gives CASSAGGISGQETQYF.

V and J are TRBV24-1 and TRBJ2-2; D tentatively reads TRBD1 or TRBD2 (5 bases each). Germline assignment: CDR1 KGHDR and CDR2 SFDVKD. The CDR3 sequence is 16 residues long. Trimming removed 0 bases at V and 0 bases at J, with 7 bases between. The CDR3, as DNA: TGTGCCACCAGTGATTTGGGGGGTCCGAACACCGGGGAGCTGTTTTTT. Its translation: CATSDLGGPNTGELFF.

This clonotype came up many times. The CDR3 loop reads CASSLSDSTYEQYF. The CDR3 DNA reads TGTGCCAGCAGCTTATCGGACAGTACCTACGAGCAGTACTTC. The chain couples TRBV7-9 to TRBJ2-7; TRBD1 is a possible D gene (6 bases). Germline CDR1 and CDR2: SEHNR and FQNEAQ (reference sequence). V gave up 2 bases and J gave up 2 bases, with 10 bases separating them. The CDR3 consists of 14 residues.

This clonotype was seen only a few times. This sequence joins TRBV4-3 and TRBJ2-5, with 10 bases identical to TRBD1. The CDR3 has 19 residues. J gave up 4 bases and V 0 bases, and 14 bases lay outside the gene matches. Germline lookup yields CDR1 LGHNA and CDR2 YSLEER. CDR3 region: CASSQERGPGTGVGETQYF. For the CDR3, the DNA is TGCGCCAGCAGCCAAGAAAGGGGCCCCGGGACAGGGGTAGGAGAGACCCAGTACTTC.

Many counts were recorded for this clonotype. This sequence joins TRBV19 and TRBJ2-7; tentatively, D is TRBD1 or TRBD2 (6 bases each). The germline V gene encodes CDR1 LNHDA and CDR2 SQIVND (reference sequence). The germline V and J ends were trimmed by 10 bases and 3 bases, with 19 bases remaining between them. This CDR3 is 14 amino acids long. The CDR3 loop reads CATSWTVEGYEQYF. The CDR3 coding sequence is TGTGCCACCTCCTGGACAGTGGAGGGCTACGAGCAGTACTTC.

The chain couples TRBV6-6 to TRBJ2-1; no firm D call. Germline assignment: CDR1 MNHNY and CDR2 SVGAGI (reference sequence). This CDR3 spans 14 amino acids. V gave up 0 bases and J gave up 5 bases, with 8 bases separating them. CDR3 nucleotide sequence: TGTGCCAGCAGTTACTCGATCGAGAACAATGAGCAGTTCTTC. It encodes CASSYSIENNEQFF.

CDR3 nucleotide sequence: TGTGCCACTACGCCGACTGATTCCTACAATGAGCAGTTCTTC. Translating it yields CATTPTDSYNEQFF. The V gene is TRBV7-9, the J gene TRBJ2-1; D is undetermined. Germline assignment: CDR1 SEHNR and CDR2 FQNEAQ (reference sequence). Trimming took off 10 bases at V and 1 base at J, with 14 bases between the two ends. The CDR3 extends over 14 amino acids.

This clonotype was recorded a few times. The gene calls are TRBV7-6 and TRBJ2-6, with 7 bases lining up with TRBD1. This CDR3 comprises 18 residues. Germline CDR1 SGHVS, CDR2 FNYEAQ. After removal of 1 base from V and 3 bases from J, the junction contained 9 bases not matched to a gene. CDR3 sequence (DNA): TGTGCCAGCAGCTTAGTTGCAGGGGGAAGCATTGGGGCCAACGTCCTGACTTTC. Translating it yields CASSLVAGGSIGANVLTF.